Presented here are 5 T cell receptor beta chains from one specimen sequenced in a study of PD-1 blockade in mismatch repair-deficient tumors. Clones were sequenced by immunoSEQ multiplex PCR, and TCRdb holds only the in-frame ones, with some missing. This sample has around 130,000 clones, with approximately 91% found just once. Here the sequenced sample was peripheral blood, taken 70 to 72 weeks after starting pembrolizumab. The receptors were sampled from an adult with mismatch repair-deficient cancer.

This chain links TRBV7-9 with TRBJ2-5; 7 positions match TRBD2. The trim removed 10 bases at V and 4 bases at J, leaving 9 bases unmatched. The CDR3 consists of 13 residues. Per the germline V gene, CDR1 is SEHNR and CDR2 is FQNEAQ (reference sequence). The CDR3 DNA sequence: TGTGCCACTGGGGGGGGTAGCGGAGAGACCCAGTACTTC. As protein: CATGGGSGETQYF.

The chain combines TRBV28 with TRBJ2-3, with D tentatively TRBD1 or TRBD2 (7 bases each). In germline, CDR1 is MDHEN, CDR2 SYDVKM. This CDR3 contains 15 residues. Trimming removed 7 bases at V and 5 bases at J, with 19 bases between. Written as DNA, the CDR3 is TGTGCCAGCACCTGGGGAGGGGGCTCAGGAGATACGCAGTATTTT. It is translated as CASTWGGGSGDTQYF.

The gene calls are TRBV5-4 and TRBJ2-1; TRBD2 aligns across 9 bases. This CDR3 has 14 amino acids. The germline gives CDR1 SGHNT, CDR2 YYREEE (reference sequence). J was trimmed by 8 bases and V by 4 bases; bases with no gene match: 7. In nucleotides, the CDR3 is TGTGCCAGCAGCCCCGGGACTAGCAACGATGAGCAGTTCTTC. It is translated as CASSPGTSNDEQFF.

The V call is TRBV4-3, the J call TRBJ2-7; D is tentatively TRBD1 or TRBD2 (7 bases each). Looked up from germline, CDR1 is LGHNA and CDR2 is YSLEER. The CDR3 totals 14 residues. V was cut by 3 bases and J by 7 bases, with 16 bases left in between. The CDR3 nucleotides are TGCGCCAGCAGCCATGGGGGAGGGGGCAATGAGCAGTACTTC. Amino acid sequence: CASSHGGGGNEQYF.

The chain uses TRBV19 and TRBJ2-7, with D possibly matching TRBD2 (6 bases). V lost 3 bases, J lost 3 bases, and 15 bases lay in between. This CDR3 comprises 15 residues. The germline V gene encodes CDR1 LNHDA and CDR2 SQIVND (reference sequence). The CDR3 region has the DNA TGTGCCAGTAGTATGGACGGGAGTGAAGGCTACGAGCAGTACTTC. Protein sequence: CASSMDGSEGYEQYF.